The 7 T cell receptor beta chains presented below share a single source sample, sequenced in a study of shared clonotypes between healthy human individuals. Naive CD8 cells were CD45RO-negative, positively selected for CCR7, excluding terminally differentiated effector memory CD45RA+ cells. Here immunoSEQ multiplex PCR was the method, and the copy in TCRdb shows in-frame clones only, minus some. The sample yields approximately 600,000 clones, 85% to 95% seen once. What was sequenced was naive CD8+ T cells sorted from blood. The source of these receptors is a woman younger than 45 in good health.

The rearrangement uses TRBV6-5 and TRBJ2-7, with D perhaps TRBD1 (5 bases). Germline CDR1 MNHEY, CDR2 SVGAGI. The germline V and J ends were trimmed by 2 bases and 6 bases, with 8 bases remaining between them. The CDR3 has 12 amino acids. The CDR3 nucleotides read TGTGCCAGCAGTTACCCAGGGCGCGAGCAGTACTTC. This codes for CASSYPGREQYF.

V usage is TRBV7-9 and J usage is TRBJ1-2; D not certain. The germline gives CDR1 SEHNR, CDR2 FQNEAQ (reference sequence). The CDR3 sequence is 11 residues long. V was pared by 6 bases and J by 7 bases, with 9 bases between. The CDR3 loop reads CASSPPFGYTF. Here the CDR3 DNA reads TGTGCCAGCAGTCCCCCCTTTGGCTACACCTTC.

The genes are TRBV15 and TRBJ1-1; D call uncertain. This CDR3 is 14 amino acids long. The V and J ends lost 0 bases and 6 bases respectively, with 11 bases between them. Germline loops: CDR1 LNHNV, CDR2 YYDKDF (reference sequence). The CDR3 reads CATSRDEGGAEAFF. In DNA form, the CDR3 reads TGTGCCACCAGCAGAGATGAGGGCGGAGCTGAAGCTTTCTTT.

The chain combines TRBV28 with TRBJ2-1; perhaps TRBD2 as D (6 bases). The CDR3 sequence is 18 residues long. Per the germline V gene, CDR1 is MDHEN and CDR2 is SYDVKM. V was cut by 6 bases and J by 0 bases, with 21 bases left in between. CDR3 nucleotides: TGTGCCAGCAGCCTTATTCTTCGAGGTAGCGGCTCCTACAATGAGCAGTTCTTC. It yields the protein CASSLILRGSGSYNEQFF.

The chain recombines TRBV27 with TRBJ2-2; D gene unclear. The CDR3 is made up of 13 amino acids. CDR1 MNHEY and CDR2 SMNVEV come from the germline V gene (reference sequence). V was pared by 6 bases and J by 2 bases, with 7 bases between. The CDR3 spells CASRGYNTGELFF. The CDR3 DNA reads as TGTGCCAGCAGGGGCTATAACACCGGGGAGCTGTTTTTT.

This rearrangement joins TRBV5-1 to TRBJ1-1; D gene ambiguous. Germline V lookup: CDR1 SGHRS, CDR2 YFSETQ. The CDR3 has 12 residues. V dropped 7 bases and J dropped 7 bases, with 14 bases sitting between them. The CDR3 here is CASASPSGEAFF. The CDR3 nucleotides read TGCGCCAGCGCAAGCCCTTCAGGTGAAGCTTTCTTT.

The chain couples TRBV4-1 to TRBJ2-2; 8 nucleotides agree with TRBD2. V lost 0 bases, J lost 7 bases, and 13 bases stayed unmatched. Germline values: CDR1 MGHRA, CDR2 YSYEKL. The CDR3 has 18 residues. CDR3 protein: CASSQDRRGSGIDGELFF. In DNA, the CDR3 is TGCGCCAGCAGCCAAGATCGGCGCGGTAGCGGGATTGACGGGGAGCTGTTTTTT.